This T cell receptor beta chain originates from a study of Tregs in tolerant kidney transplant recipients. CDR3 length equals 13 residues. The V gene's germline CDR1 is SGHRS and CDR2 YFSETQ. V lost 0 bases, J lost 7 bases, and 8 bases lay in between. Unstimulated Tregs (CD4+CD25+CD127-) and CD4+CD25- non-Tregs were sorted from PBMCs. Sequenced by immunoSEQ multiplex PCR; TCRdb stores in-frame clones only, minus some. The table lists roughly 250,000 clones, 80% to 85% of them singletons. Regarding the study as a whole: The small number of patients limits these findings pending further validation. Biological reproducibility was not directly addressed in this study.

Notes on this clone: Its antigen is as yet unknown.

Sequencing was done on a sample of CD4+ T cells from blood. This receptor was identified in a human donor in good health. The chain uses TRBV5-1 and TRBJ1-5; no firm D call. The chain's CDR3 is CASSLVPGQPQHF. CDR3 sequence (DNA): TGCGCCAGCAGCTTGGTTCCGGGGCAGCCCCAGCATTTT.